Below, 24 T cell receptor beta chains from the same sample are listed, as sequenced in a study of vaccination and CD4 T cells after COVID-19. Treatment of the sample: approximately nine-day PBMC culture with coronavirus spike peptide pools or control peptides (ViraFEST assay). Once obtained from cultured CD4+ T cells, the DNA was sequenced using the Oncomine TCR Beta short-read assay. TCRdb re-called the PCR reads through MiXCR, storing one row per CDR3 protein. The data show about 7,600 distinct CDR3 sequences, under 25% seen once. For these receptors, no antigen is known. Sequencing was performed on CD4+ T cells from blood, cultured in vitro, taken after SARS-CoV-2 vaccination. Receptors originate from a human donor who had recovered from COVID-19.

There are many counts of this clonotype. The V gene is TRBV20-1, the J gene TRBJ2-7, with 9 bases matching TRBD2. There are 14 residues in the CDR3. CDR1 and CDR2 from the germline V gene are DFQATT and SNEGSKA (reference sequence). In DNA form, the CDR3 reads TGCAGGGTAACCGGGACTAGCTCTCCCTACGAGCAGTACTTC. Translating gives CRVTGTSSPYEQYF.

This clonotype was observed many times. The V and J genes are TRBV28 and TRBJ1-2; D not resolved. Germline values: CDR1 MDHEN, CDR2 SYDVKM. The V end was cut by 2 bases, the J end by 5 bases, with 9 bases between. This CDR3 has 13 amino acids. The CDR3 bases are TGTGCCAGCAGTTTACCGGGGAGGTATGGCTACACCTTC. This encodes CASSLPGRYGYTF.

This chain links TRBV14 with TRBJ2-5; D may be TRBD1 or TRBD2 (6 bases each). The CDR3 consists of 16 residues. CDR1 SGHDN and CDR2 FVKESK come from the germline V gene. V was trimmed by 4 bases and J by 3 bases, leaving 18 bases between them. CDR3 in amino acids: CASSLLRGREEETQYF. The CDR3, as DNA: TGTGCCAGCAGCCTACTCAGGGGCAGGGAGGAAGAGACCCAGTACTTC.

CDR3 in DNA: TGTGCCAGCAGTACCGAGGGGGCGCGGGGCTACACCTTC. Amino acid sequence: CASSTEGARGYTF. V gene TRBV12-3 or TRBV12-4 combines with J gene TRBJ1-2, with TRBD1 matching 7 bases. The junction had 8 bases not matched to a gene; V was cut back by 5 bases and J by 8 bases. This CDR3 comprises 13 residues.

This clonotype was seen only once. J is TRBJ1-1 and V is TRBV28, with 10 positions matching TRBD1. The CDR3 sequence is 16 residues long. The trim removed 1 base at V and 3 bases at J, leaving 5 bases unmatched. The germline V gene encodes CDR1 MDHEN and CDR2 SYDVKM. CDR3 sequence (DNA): TGTGCCAGCAGTTTATTACTCGGGACAGGGGACACTGAAGCTTTCTTT. Translating gives CASSLLLGTGDTEAFF. Complete variable domain (other parts from reference TRBV28 and TRBJ1-1): DVKVTQSSRYLVKRTGEKVFLECVQDMDHENMFWYRQDPGLGLRLIYFSYDVKMKEKGDIPEGYSVSREKKERFSLILESASTNQTSMYLCASSLLLGTGDTEAFFGQGTRLTVV.

This clonotype was observed at least ten times. The chain combines TRBV20-1 with TRBJ2-5; possible D gene TRBD2, 6 bases. V lost 3 bases, J lost 1 base, and 12 bases lay in between. This CDR3 region has 14 residues. Germline lookup yields CDR1 DFQATT and CDR2 SNEGSKA (reference sequence). CDR3 nucleotide sequence: TGCAGTGCTAGGGGGGGTACGGGCCAAGAGACCCAGTACTTC. Encoded protein: CSARGGTGQETQYF.

Judged by abundance, this clonotype is medium-sized. This chain uses TRBV28 with TRBJ1-5; D not certain. Germline CDR1 MDHEN, CDR2 SYDVKM. The CDR3 totals 15 residues. Trimming shortened V by 2 bases and J by 0 bases, and 8 bases separated the two germline ends. In nucleotides, the CDR3 is TGTGCCAGCAGTTTACACCTCACTAGCAATCAGCCCCAGCATTTT. It encodes CASSLHLTSNQPQHF.

The rearrangement links TRBV6-2 or TRBV6-3 to TRBJ2-2; 8 positions match TRBD2. In germline, CDR1 is MNHEY, CDR2 SVGEGT. The length of the CDR3 is 17 residues. V shed 8 bases, J shed 4 bases, and the junction held 15 bases outside the gene matches. The CDR3 DNA is TGTGCCAGCTCACAGAGGGGCCCGGGAGGGCTCACCGGGGAGCTGTTTTTT. It is translated as CASSQRGPGGLTGELFF.

This clonotype is medium-sized (0.01 to 0.1%) by share. The chain links TRBV20-1 to TRBJ2-5, with D maybe TRBD1 (5 bases). Germline values: CDR1 DFQATT, CDR2 SNEGSKA (reference sequence). Trimming removed 3 bases from V and 5 bases from J, with 16 bases in between. This CDR3 region has 14 residues. The CDR3 loop reads CSASRARVFETQYF. The CDR3 region has the DNA TGCAGTGCTAGTCGGGCCAGGGTGTTTGAGACCCAGTACTTC.

This clonotype came up many times. The chain links TRBV7-9 to TRBJ1-6; D unclear. Germline-derived CDR1 and CDR2 are SEHNR and FQNEAQ (reference sequence). V was trimmed by 4 bases and J by 9 bases, leaving 13 bases between them. The CDR3 loop spans 14 amino acids. The CDR3: CASSSGPMISPLHF. The CDR3 nucleotides read TGTGCCAGCAGCTCCGGGCCTATGATTTCACCCCTCCACTTT. The entire variable domain, with the rest obtained from reference TRBV7-9 and TRBJ1-6, is as follows: DTGVSQNPRHKITKRGQNVTFRCDPISEHNRLYWYRQTLGQGPEFLTYFQNEAQLEKSRLLSDRFSAERPKGSFSTLEIQRTEQGDSAMYLCASSSGPMISPLHFGNGTRLTVT.

This clonotype came up a few times. The chain has TRBV2 and TRBJ2-3, with TRBD2 identical over 9 bases. Trimming removed 4 bases from V and 2 bases from J; junction bases left unmatched: 1. Germline values: CDR1 SNHLY, CDR2 FYNNEI. The CDR3 spans 14 residues. The CDR3 is CASSGLAVTDTQYF. CDR3 bases: TGTGCCAGCAGTGGACTAGCGGTCACAGATACGCAGTATTTT.

By share, this clonotype counts as medium-sized (0.01 to 0.1%). The V gene is TRBV7-2, the J gene TRBJ1-5; unclear D gene. Germline CDR1 SGHTA, CDR2 FQGNSA. The CDR3 sequence is 13 residues long. Trimming took 5 bases from V and 5 from J, leaving 10 bases between them. The CDR3 bases are TGTGCCAGCAGCCATGGATGGGATCAGCCCCAGCATTTT. Protein: CASSHGWDQPQHF.

This chain links TRBV28 with TRBJ2-3; D is ambiguous. Trimming took off 5 bases at V and 0 bases at J, with 15 bases between the two ends. The germline V gene has CDR1 MDHEN and CDR2 SYDVKM. The CDR3 length is 16 residues. CDR3 DNA sequence: TGTGCCAGCAGTCCATCACAGCTCAGCAGCACAGATACGCAGTATTTT. Its translation is CASSPSQLSSTDTQYF.

This clonotype ranks as large. The rearrangement uses TRBV6-5 and TRBJ1-5, with a weak D call TRBD1 (6 bases). V lost 2 bases, J lost 12 bases, and 14 bases lay in between. This CDR3 has 13 residues. Germline V gives CDR1 MNHEY, CDR2 SVGAGI. The CDR3 loop reads CASSYRDRTRQHF. The CDR3, as DNA: TGTGCCAGCAGTTACCGAGACAGGACCCGCCAGCATTTT.

The chain uses TRBV28 and TRBJ1-2; 10 positions match TRBD1. CDR1 and CDR2 from the germline V gene are MDHEN and SYDVKM. The CDR3 is 14 residues long. V lost 7 bases to trimming and J lost 8 bases; unmatched junction nucleotides: 10. The CDR3 is CASTRTGGKKGYTF. As DNA, the CDR3 is TGTGCCAGCACCCGGACAGGGGGGAAGAAAGGCTACACCTTC.

By proportion, this clonotype is medium-sized. J is TRBJ1-6 and V is TRBV6-5; 10 positions match TRBD1. V gave up 4 bases and J gave up 12 bases; unmatched junction bases: 6. The CDR3 is 14 amino acids. Germline values: CDR1 MNHEY, CDR2 SVGAGI. In DNA form, the CDR3 reads TGTGCCAGCAGTTCCCGGACAGGGGGGATACCCCTCCACTTT. Protein product: CASSSRTGGIPLHF.

This clonotype was found many times. The V call is TRBV6-1, the J call TRBJ2-7; D is tentatively TRBD1 or TRBD2 (5 bases each). Germline V gene lookup returns CDR1 MNHNS and CDR2 SASEGT. The CDR3 contains 16 residues. The V end lost 4 bases, the J end lost 0 bases, and 16 bases lay between the germline ends. CDR3 sequence (DNA): TGTGCCAGCAGTGGGGGTCGGGGCAGGCCCTCCTACGAGCAGTACTTC. It specifies CASSGGRGRPSYEQYF.

By proportion, this clonotype is medium-sized (0.01 to 0.1%). This chain connects TRBV7-2 to TRBJ1-5; D is undetermined. This CDR3 has 12 residues. V lost 1 base, J lost 6 bases, and 4 bases lay in between. Germline-derived CDR1 and CDR2 are SGHTA and FQGNSA. CDR3 loop: CASSLGSQPQHF. CDR3 coding DNA: TGTGCCAGCAGCTTAGGGAGTCAGCCCCAGCATTTT.

The chain employs TRBV28 and TRBJ2-2; D unclear. Deletions cut 2 bases from V and 3 bases from J, with 4 bases between. The CDR3 is 13 amino acids. The germline gives CDR1 MDHEN, CDR2 SYDVKM. The CDR3 nucleotides read TGTGCCAGCAGTTTAGAGTACACCGGGGAGCTGTTTTTT. The encoded protein is CASSLEYTGELFF.

The J gene is TRBJ2-5, the V gene TRBV29-1; D may correspond to TRBD1 or TRBD2 (5 bases each). The CDR3 covers 12 residues. V lost 0 bases and J lost 7, with 9 bases in between. Germline CDR1 SQVTM, CDR2 ANQGSEA. Written as DNA, the CDR3 is TGCAGCGTTGAAGACCCGGGGCCGACCCAGTACTTC. This sequence encodes CSVEDPGPTQYF.

The chain carries TRBV6-2 or TRBV6-3 and TRBJ1-1; D remains ambiguous. Germline CDR1 MNHEY, CDR2 SVGEGT. V was clipped by 3 bases and J by 0 bases, with 5 bases between them. The CDR3 has 13 amino acids. Here the CDR3 DNA reads TGTGCCAGCAGTTATCGGTTGAACACTGAAGCTTTCTTT. Protein: CASSYRLNTEAFF.

This clonotype has only a few counts. This chain uses TRBV27 with TRBJ1-2; D is unclear. This CDR3 contains 14 residues. The germline V gene has CDR1 MNHEY and CDR2 SMNVEV (reference sequence). V shed 2 bases and J shed 4 bases, with 11 bases lying between them. The CDR3: CASSLNRDVYGYTF. CDR3 coding DNA: TGTGCCAGCAGTTTAAACAGAGATGTCTATGGCTACACCTTC.

V and J are TRBV28 and TRBJ2-1, with no clear D. Per the germline V gene, CDR1 is MDHEN and CDR2 is SYDVKM. The ends were cut back, 6 bases at V and 5 bases at J, with 5 bases in the middle. CDR3 size: 11 residues. The CDR3 sequence is CASRSNNEQFF. In DNA, the CDR3 is TGTGCCAGCAGGTCTAACAATGAGCAGTTCTTC.

The genes are TRBV5-1 and TRBJ1-6; 9 nucleotides line up with TRBD1. The CDR3 consists of 15 residues. Germline lookup yields CDR1 SGHRS and CDR2 YFSETQ. V dropped 2 bases and J dropped 10; count of bases not matched to a gene: 7. The CDR3 DNA is TGCGCCAGCAGCTTAGGACAGGGGAGTCAGTCACCCCTCCACTTT. This encodes CASSLGQGSQSPLHF. Complete variable domain (other parts from reference TRBV5-1 and TRBJ1-6): KAGVTQTPRYLIKTRGQQVTLSCSPISGHRSVSWYQQTPGQGLQFLFEYFSETQRNKGNFPGRFSGRQFSNSRSEMNVSTLELGDSALYLCASSLGQGSQSPLHFGNGTRLTVT.